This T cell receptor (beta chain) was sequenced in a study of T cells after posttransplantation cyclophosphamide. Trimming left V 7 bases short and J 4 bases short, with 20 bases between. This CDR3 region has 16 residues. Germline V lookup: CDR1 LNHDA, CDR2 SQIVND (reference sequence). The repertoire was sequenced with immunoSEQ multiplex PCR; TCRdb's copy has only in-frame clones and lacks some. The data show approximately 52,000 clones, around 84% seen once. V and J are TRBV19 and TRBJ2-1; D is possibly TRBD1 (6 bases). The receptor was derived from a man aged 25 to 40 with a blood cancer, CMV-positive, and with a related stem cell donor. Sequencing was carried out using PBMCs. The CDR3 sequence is CASNYRAPPSYNEQFF. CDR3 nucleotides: TGTGCCAGTAACTACAGGGCCCCCCCCTCTTACAATGAGCAGTTCTTC.